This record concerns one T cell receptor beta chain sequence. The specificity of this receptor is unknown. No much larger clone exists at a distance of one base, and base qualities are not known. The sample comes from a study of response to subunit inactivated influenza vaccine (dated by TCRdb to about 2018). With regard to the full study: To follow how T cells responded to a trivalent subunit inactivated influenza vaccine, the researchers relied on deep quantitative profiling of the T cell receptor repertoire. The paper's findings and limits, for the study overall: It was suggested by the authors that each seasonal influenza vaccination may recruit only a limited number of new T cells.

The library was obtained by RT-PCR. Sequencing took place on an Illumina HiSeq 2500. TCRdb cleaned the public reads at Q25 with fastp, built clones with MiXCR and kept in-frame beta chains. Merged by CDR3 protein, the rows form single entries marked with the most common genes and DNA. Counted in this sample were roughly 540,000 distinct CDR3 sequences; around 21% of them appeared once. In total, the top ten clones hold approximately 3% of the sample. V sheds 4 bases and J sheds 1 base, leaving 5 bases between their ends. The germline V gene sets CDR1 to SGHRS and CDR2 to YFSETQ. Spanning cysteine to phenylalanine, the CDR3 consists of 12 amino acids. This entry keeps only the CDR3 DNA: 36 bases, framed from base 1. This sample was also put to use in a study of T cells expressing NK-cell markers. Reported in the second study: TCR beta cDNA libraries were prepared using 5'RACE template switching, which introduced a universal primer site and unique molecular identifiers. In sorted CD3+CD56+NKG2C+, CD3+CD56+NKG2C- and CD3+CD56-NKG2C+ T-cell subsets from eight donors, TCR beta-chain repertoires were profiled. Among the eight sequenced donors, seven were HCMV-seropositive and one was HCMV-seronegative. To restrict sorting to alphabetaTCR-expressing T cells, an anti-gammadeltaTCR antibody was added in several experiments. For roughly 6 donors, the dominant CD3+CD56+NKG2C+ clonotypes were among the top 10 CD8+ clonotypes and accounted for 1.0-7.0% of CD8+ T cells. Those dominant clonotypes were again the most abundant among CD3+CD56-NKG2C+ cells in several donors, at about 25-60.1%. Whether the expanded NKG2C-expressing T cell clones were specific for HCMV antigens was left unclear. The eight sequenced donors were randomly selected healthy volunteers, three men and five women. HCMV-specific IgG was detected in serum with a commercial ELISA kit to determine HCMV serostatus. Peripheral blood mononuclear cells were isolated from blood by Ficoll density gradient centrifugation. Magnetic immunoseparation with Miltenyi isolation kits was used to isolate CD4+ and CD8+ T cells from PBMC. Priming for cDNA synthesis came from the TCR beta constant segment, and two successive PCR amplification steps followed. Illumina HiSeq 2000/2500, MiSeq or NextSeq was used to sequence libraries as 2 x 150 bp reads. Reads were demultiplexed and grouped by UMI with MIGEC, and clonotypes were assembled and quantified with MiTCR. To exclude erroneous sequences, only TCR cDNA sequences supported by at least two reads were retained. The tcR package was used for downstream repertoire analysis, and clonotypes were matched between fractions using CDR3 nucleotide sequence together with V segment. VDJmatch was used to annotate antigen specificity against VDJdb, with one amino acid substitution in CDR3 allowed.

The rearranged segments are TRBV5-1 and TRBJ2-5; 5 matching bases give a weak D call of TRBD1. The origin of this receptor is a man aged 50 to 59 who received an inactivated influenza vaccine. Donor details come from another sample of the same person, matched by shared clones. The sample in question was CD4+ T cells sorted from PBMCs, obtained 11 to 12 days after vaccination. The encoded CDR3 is CASSGAQETQYF. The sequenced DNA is TGCGCCAGCAGCGGGGCCCAAGAGACCCAGTACTTC.